This TCR beta chain was documented in a study of blood T cell repertoires in COVID-19. Clones were sequenced by immunoSEQ multiplex PCR, and TCRdb holds only the in-frame ones, with some missing. The data contain a few hundred thousand clones, around 90% of them singletons. V trimming: 4 bases; J trimming: 4 bases; junction bases outside the gene matches: 5. The CDR3 sequence is 14 residues long. Germline V gene sequence: CDR1 SEHNR, CDR2 FQNEAQ (reference sequence). This receptor was obtained from a human donor in a cohort exposed to, infected with or recovered from COVID-19 (not recorded which). The donor label of this sample is uncertain. The chain uses TRBV7-9 and TRBJ1-2, with 8 bases fitting TRBD1. The source material was PBMCs or T cells enriched from blood (not recorded which). The CDR3 sequence is CASSSGDRIYGYTF. In DNA form, the CDR3 reads TGTGCCAGCAGCTCTGGGGACAGGATCTATGGCTACACCTTC.